Listed below are T cell receptor beta chains from one sample, sequenced in a study of breast tumors, draining lymph nodes, adjacent tissues. TCRdb itself ran the multiplex PCR reads through MiXCR, one entry per CDR3 protein. This sample yields 150,000 or so distinct CDR3 sequences, of which around 35% are seen a single time; approximately 3.9% belongs to the top ten. Sequenced sample: axillary lymph node tissue. Receptors originate from a female donor with breast cancer. Some clones in this sample may be carry-over from other donors' samples. Both conserved end residues are part of each CDR3. The D gene is left open where the match is weak. Size tells how often a clone was seen (once, few, many) or the class of an expanded clone, and some rows leave it out.

V gene: TRBV10-3
clone size: .
J gene: TRBJ2-2
D gene: .
CDR3 length: 11
CDR3 protein: CAMVTGPGSCF
CDR3 DNA: TGTGCCATGGTAACAGGACCGGGGAGCTGTTTT

V gene: TRBV18
clone size: .
J gene: TRBJ2-3
D gene: TRBD1
CDR3 length: 14
CDR3 protein: CASSPGQGLDTQYF
CDR3 DNA: TGTGCCAGCTCACCCGGACAGGGTTTAGATACGCAGTATTTT

V gene: TRBV5-5
clone size: many
J gene: TRBJ2-7
D gene: TRBD2
CDR3 length: 15
CDR3 protein: CASSSFTSGFYEQYF
CDR3 DNA: TGTGCCAGCAGCTCTTTTACTAGCGGGTTCTACGAGCAGTACTTC

V gene: TRBV5-1
clone size: many
J gene: TRBJ2-7
D gene: .
CDR3 length: 15
CDR3 protein: CASSLESAVGYEQYF
CDR3 DNA: TGCGCCAGCAGCTTGGAATCCGCCGTAGGCTACGAGCAGTACTTC

V gene: TRBV10-2
clone size: .
J gene: TRBJ1-2
D gene: .
CDR3 length: 14
CDR3 protein: CASSEGGRGYGYTF
CDR3 DNA: TGCGCCAGCAGTGAAGGGGGGCGCGGCTATGGCTACACCTTC

V gene: TRBV12-3/TRBV12-4
clone size: many
J gene: TRBJ2-7
D gene: .
CDR3 length: 14
CDR3 protein: CASSFRSTEYEQYF
CDR3 DNA: TGTGCCAGCAGTTTCCGGTCAACCGAGTACGAGCAGTACTTC

V gene: TRBV11-2
clone size: many
J gene: TRBJ2-7
D gene: .
CDR3 length: 14
CDR3 protein: CASSFGGLGTEQYF
CDR3 DNA: TGTGCCAGCAGCTTCGGCGGACTGGGGACCGAGCAGTACTTC

V gene: TRBV6-2/TRBV6-3
clone size: many
J gene: TRBJ2-2
D gene: .
CDR3 length: 13
CDR3 protein: CASSYGVTGELFF
CDR3 DNA: TGTGCCAGCAGTTACGGGGTCACCGGGGAGCTGTTTTTT

V gene: TRBV7-9
clone size: once
J gene: TRBJ2-3
D gene: TRBD1
CDR3 length: 16
CDR3 protein: CASSLDTGGRADTQYF
CDR3 DNA: TGTGCCAGCAGCTTAGACACAGGGGGCCGGGCAGATACGCAGTATTTT

V gene: TRBV12-3/TRBV12-4
clone size: many
J gene: TRBJ2-3
D gene: .
CDR3 length: 14
CDR3 protein: CASSLAGPTDTQYF
CDR3 DNA: TGTGCCAGCAGTTTAGCGGGGCCCACAGATACGCAGTATTTT

V gene: TRBV3-1
clone size: few
J gene: TRBJ2-5
D gene: .
CDR3 length: 18
CDR3 protein: CASSHFRGSGRTQETQYF
CDR3 DNA: TGTGCCAGCAGCCATTTTCGGGGAAGCGGGCGAACCCAAGAGACCCAGTACTTC

V gene: TRBV5-4
clone size: many
J gene: TRBJ2-5
D gene: TRBD2
CDR3 length: 17
CDR3 protein: CASSQVAGGPGQETQYF
CDR3 DNA: TGTGCCAGCAGCCAAGTAGCGGGGGGGCCAGGTCAAGAGACCCAGTACTTC

V gene: TRBV5-5
clone size: many
J gene: TRBJ2-3
D gene: .
CDR3 length: 12
CDR3 protein: CASSPGTDTQYF
CDR3 DNA: TGTGCCAGCAGCCCCGGCACAGATACGCAGTATTTT

V gene: TRBV18
clone size: .
J gene: TRBJ2-1
D gene: .
CDR3 length: 15
CDR3 protein: CASSPSTGRTNEQFF
CDR3 DNA: TGTGCCAGCTCGCCGAGCACAGGGCGCACTAATGAGCAGTTCTTC

V gene: TRBV29-1
clone size: many
J gene: TRBJ2-7
D gene: .
CDR3 length: 12
CDR3 protein: CSLRWDSYEQYF
CDR3 DNA: TGCAGCCTACGATGGGACTCCTACGAGCAGTACTTC

V gene: TRBV5-1
clone size: few
J gene: TRBJ2-4
D gene: TRBD2
CDR3 length: 12
CDR3 protein: CASRGEGNIQYF
CDR3 DNA: TGCGCCAGCCGTGGGGAGGGAAACATTCAGTACTTC

V gene: TRBV28
clone size: many
J gene: TRBJ1-5
D gene: .
CDR3 length: 12
CDR3 protein: CASRTVYQPQHF
CDR3 DNA: TGTGCCAGCCGGACAGTTTATCAGCCCCAGCATTTT

V gene: TRBV4-3
clone size: many
J gene: TRBJ1-4
D gene: .
CDR3 length: 16
CDR3 protein: CASSQGPTATNEKLFF
CDR3 DNA: TGCGCCAGCAGCCAAGGCCCGACGGCAACTAATGAAAAACTGTTTTTT

V gene: TRBV3-1
clone size: few
J gene: TRBJ2-3
D gene: TRBD2
CDR3 length: 14
CDR3 protein: CASSKGLARDTQYF
CDR3 DNA: TGTGCCAGCAGCAAGGGACTAGCAAGAGATACGCAGTATTTT

V gene: TRBV6-6
clone size: .
J gene: TRBJ2-7
D gene: .
CDR3 length: 17
CDR3 protein: CASSYSIAPRPTSEQYF
CDR3 DNA: TGTGCCAGCAGTTACTCGATCGCGCCCAGGCCTACCTCCGAGCAGTACTTC

V gene: TRBV9
clone size: .
J gene: TRBJ2-3
D gene: .
CDR3 length: 21
CDR3 protein: CASSFYICSASRPGTTDTQYF
CDR3 DNA: .

V gene: TRBV7-8
clone size: .
J gene: TRBJ1-6
D gene: .
CDR3 length: 16
CDR3 protein: CASSLGRTAYNSPLHF
CDR3 DNA: TGTGCCAGCAGCCTCGGGAGGACAGCTTATAATTCACCCCTCCACTTT